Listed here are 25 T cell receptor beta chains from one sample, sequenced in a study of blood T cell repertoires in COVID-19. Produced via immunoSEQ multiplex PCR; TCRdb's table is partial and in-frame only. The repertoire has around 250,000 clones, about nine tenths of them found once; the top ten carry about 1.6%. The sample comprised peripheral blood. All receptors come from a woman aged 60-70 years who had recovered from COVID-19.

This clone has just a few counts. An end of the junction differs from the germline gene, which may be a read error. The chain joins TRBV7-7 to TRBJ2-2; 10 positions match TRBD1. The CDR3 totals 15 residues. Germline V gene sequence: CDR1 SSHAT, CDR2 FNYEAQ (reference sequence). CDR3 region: CASSPGQGFSGELFF. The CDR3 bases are TGTGCTAGCAGCCCGGGACAGGGGTTCAGCGGGGAGCTGTTTTTT.

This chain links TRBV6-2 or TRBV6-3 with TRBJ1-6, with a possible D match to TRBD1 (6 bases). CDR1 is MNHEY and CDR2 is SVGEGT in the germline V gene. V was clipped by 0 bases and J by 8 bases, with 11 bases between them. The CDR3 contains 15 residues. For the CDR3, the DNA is TGTGCCAGCAGTTACTCTAGGACAGTGGATTCACCCCTCCACTTT. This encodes CASSYSRTVDSPLHF.

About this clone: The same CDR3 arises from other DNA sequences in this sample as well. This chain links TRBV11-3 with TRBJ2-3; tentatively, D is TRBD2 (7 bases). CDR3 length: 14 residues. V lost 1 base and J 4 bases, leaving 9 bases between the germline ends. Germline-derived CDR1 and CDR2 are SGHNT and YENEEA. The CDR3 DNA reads TGTGCCAGCAGCTTAGGCGGGGGCGCAGATACGCAGTATTTT. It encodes CASSLGGGADTQYF.

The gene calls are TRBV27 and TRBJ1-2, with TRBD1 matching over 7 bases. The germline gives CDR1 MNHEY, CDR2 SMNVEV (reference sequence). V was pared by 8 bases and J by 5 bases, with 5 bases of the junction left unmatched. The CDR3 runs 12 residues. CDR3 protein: CASGTAGYGYTF. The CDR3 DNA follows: TGTGCCAGCGGGACAGCAGGGTATGGCTACACCTTC.

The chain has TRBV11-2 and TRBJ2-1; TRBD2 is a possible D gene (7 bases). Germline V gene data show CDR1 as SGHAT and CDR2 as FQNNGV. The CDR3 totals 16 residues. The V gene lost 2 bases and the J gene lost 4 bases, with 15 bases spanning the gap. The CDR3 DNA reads TGTGCCAGCAGCTTAATGGCGGGGGCAGGGTACAATGAGCAGTTCTTC. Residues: CASSLMAGAGYNEQFF.

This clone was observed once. The CDR3 nucleotides read TGTGCCAGCAGCTTTCGGGGGGGACCCCCAGATACGCAGTATTTT. It translates to CASSFRGGPPDTQYF. V is TRBV11-2 and J is TRBJ2-3; 8 nucleotides match TRBD2. The CDR3 totals 15 residues. Per the germline V gene, CDR1 is SGHAT and CDR2 is FQNNGV. The V segment lost 3 bases and the J segment 4 bases; nucleotides outside the gene matches: 6.

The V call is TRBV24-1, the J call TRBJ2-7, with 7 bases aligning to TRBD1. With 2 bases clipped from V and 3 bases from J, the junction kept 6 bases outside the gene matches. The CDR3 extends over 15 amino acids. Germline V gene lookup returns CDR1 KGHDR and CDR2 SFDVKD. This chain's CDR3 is CATSDSGTVIYEQYF. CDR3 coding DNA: TGTGCCACCAGTGATTCCGGGACAGTGATCTACGAGCAGTACTTC.

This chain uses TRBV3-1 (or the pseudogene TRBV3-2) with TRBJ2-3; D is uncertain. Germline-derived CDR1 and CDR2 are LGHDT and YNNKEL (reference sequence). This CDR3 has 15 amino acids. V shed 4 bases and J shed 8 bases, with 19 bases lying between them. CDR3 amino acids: CASSPQKEPRGTQYF. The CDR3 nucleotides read TGTGCCAGCAGCCCGCAGAAGGAACCCAGAGGTACGCAGTATTTT.

CDR3: CASSARGGGYGYTF. CDR3 in DNA: TGTGCCAGCAGCGCACGGGGGGGTGGCTATGGCTACACCTTC. The chain joins TRBV7-9 to TRBJ1-2; D may be TRBD1 (5 bases). The CDR3 is made up of 14 amino acids. V shed 5 bases and J shed 4 bases, with 14 bases lying between them. Germline CDR1 SEHNR, CDR2 FQNEAQ (reference sequence).

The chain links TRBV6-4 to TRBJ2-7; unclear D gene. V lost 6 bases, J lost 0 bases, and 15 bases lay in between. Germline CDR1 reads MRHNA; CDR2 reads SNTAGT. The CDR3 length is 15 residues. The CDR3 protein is CASRPHPKSSYEQYF. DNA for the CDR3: TGTGCCAGCAGACCCCATCCTAAGAGCTCCTACGAGCAGTACTTC.

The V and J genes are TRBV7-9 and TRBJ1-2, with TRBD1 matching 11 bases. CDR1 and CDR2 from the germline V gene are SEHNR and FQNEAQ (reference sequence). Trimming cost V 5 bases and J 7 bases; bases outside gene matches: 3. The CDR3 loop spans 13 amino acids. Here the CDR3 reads CASSLGTGGGYTF. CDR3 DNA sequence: TGTGCCAGCAGCCTTGGGACAGGGGGTGGCTACACCTTC.

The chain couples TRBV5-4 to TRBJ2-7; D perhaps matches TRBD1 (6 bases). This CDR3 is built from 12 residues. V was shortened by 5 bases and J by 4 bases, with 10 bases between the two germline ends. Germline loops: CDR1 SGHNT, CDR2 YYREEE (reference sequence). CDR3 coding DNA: TGTGCCAGCAGGGGGGACAAATACGAGCAGTACTTC. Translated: CASRGDKYEQYF.

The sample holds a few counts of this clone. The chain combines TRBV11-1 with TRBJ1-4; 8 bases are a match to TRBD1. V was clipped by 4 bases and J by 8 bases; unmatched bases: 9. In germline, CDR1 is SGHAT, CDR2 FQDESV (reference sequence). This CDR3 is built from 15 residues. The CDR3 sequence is CASSYGQGESEKLFF. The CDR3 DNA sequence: TGTGCCAGCAGCTACGGACAGGGAGAAAGCGAAAAACTGTTTTTT.

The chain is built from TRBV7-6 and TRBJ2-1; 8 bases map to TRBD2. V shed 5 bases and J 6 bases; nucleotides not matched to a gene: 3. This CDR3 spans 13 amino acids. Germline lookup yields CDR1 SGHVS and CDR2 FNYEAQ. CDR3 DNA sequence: TGTGCCAGCAGCCCCCGGGAGGGCAATGAGCAGTTCTTC. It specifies CASSPREGNEQFF.

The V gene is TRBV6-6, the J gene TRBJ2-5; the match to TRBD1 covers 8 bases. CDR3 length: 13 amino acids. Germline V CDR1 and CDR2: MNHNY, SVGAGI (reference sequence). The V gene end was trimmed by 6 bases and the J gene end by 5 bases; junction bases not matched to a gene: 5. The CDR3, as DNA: TGTGCCAGCAGCACTCAGGGGGCTGAGACCCAGTACTTC. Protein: CASSTQGAETQYF.

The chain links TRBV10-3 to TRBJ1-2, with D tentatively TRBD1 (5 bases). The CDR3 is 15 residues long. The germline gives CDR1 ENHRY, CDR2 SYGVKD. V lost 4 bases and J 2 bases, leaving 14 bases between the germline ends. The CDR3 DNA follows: TGTGCCATCAGTGCCACGACAGAGACCAACTATGGCTACACCTTC. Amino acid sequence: CAISATTETNYGYTF.

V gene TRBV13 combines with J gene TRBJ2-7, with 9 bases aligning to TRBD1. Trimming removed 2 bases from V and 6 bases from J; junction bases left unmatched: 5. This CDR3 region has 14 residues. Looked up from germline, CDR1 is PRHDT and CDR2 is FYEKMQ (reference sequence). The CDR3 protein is CASSLQQGASEQYF. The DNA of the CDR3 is TGTGCCAGCAGCTTACAACAGGGGGCGTCCGAGCAGTACTTC.

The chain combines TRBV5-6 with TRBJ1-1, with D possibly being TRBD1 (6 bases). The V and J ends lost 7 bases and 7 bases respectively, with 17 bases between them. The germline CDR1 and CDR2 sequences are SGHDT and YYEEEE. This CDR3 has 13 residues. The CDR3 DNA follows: TGTGCCAGCGCCCAGGGGTTGACAAATGAAGCTTTCTTT. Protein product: CASAQGLTNEAFF.

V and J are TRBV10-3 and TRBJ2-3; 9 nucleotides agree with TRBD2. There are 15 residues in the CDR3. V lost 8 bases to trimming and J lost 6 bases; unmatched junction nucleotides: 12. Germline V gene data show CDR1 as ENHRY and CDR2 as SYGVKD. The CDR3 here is CAIGLGSGGGDTQYF. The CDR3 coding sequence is TGTGCCATCGGTCTAGGTAGCGGGGGCGGGGATACGCAGTATTTT.

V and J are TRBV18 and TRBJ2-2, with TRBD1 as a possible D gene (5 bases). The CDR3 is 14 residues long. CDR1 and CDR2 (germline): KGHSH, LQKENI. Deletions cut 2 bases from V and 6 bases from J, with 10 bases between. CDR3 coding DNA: TGTGCCAGCTCACCAACAGGTTATGCCGGGGAGCTGTTTTTT. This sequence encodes CASSPTGYAGELFF.

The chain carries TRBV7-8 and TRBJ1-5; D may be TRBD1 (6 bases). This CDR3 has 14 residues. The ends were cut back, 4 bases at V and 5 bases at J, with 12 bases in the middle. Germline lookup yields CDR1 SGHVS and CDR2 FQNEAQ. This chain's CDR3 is CASSSDYRDQPQHF. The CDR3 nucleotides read TGTGCCAGCAGCTCCGATTACAGGGATCAGCCCCAGCATTTT.

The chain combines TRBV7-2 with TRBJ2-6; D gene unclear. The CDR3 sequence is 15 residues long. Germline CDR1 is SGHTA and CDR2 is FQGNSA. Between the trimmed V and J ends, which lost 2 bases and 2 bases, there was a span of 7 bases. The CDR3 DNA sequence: TGTGCCAGCAGCTTATTGGCGGCTGGGGCCAACGTCCTGACTTTC. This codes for CASSLLAAGANVLTF.

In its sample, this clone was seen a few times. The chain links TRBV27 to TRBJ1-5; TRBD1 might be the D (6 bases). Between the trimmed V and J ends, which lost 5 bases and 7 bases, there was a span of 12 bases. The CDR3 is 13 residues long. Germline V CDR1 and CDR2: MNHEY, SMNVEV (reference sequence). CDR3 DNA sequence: TGTGCCAGCAGTAGGACAGTGGAACAGCCCCAGCATTTT. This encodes CASSRTVEQPQHF.

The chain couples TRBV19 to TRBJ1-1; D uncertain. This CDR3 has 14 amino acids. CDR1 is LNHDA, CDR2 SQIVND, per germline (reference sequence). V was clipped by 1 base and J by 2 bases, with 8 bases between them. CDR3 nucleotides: TGTGCCAGTAGTATAGGCGGGCCAAACACTGAAGCTTTCTTT. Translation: CASSIGGPNTEAFF.

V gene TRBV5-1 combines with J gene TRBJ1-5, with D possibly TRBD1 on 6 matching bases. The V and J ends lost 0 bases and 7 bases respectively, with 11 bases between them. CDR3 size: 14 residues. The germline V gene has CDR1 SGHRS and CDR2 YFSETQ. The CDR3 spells CASSLDSGAQPQHF. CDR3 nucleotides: TGCGCCAGCAGCTTGGACTCAGGGGCCCAGCCCCAGCATTTT. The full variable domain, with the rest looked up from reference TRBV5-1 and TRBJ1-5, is KAGVTQTPRYLIKTRGQQVTLSCSPISGHRSVSWYQQTPGQGLQFLFEYFSETQRNKGNFPGRFSGRQFSNSRSEMNVSTLELGDSALYLCASSLDSGAQPQHFGDGTRLSIL.